The subject of this entry is one TCR beta chain. This clone's antigen is unknown. No base qualities exist here, and no much larger clone lies one base off it. CDR1 is given as SGHNT and CDR2 as YYREEE, both from the germline V gene (reference sequence). There are 14 amino acids in the CDR3, from cysteine to phenylalanine inclusive. Kept here is only the CDR3 DNA, which spans 42 bases and is read in frame from base 1. A distance of 13 bases separates the germline ends of V and J, which lose 2 bases and 5 bases respectively. The sample belongs to a study of T cell changes during pregnancy in multiple sclerosis (dated by TCRdb to about 2019). About the investigation overall: Changes in the T cell repertoire over the course of pregnancy were examined in this study in women with multiple sclerosis.

Libraries were constructed by the immunoSEQ multiplex PCR assay. TCRdb provides this immuneACCESS table in a form limited to in-frame rearrangements. Some clones are lacking; in checked studies, under half of them reflect an unresolved V gene, and why the rest are absent is not known. Here the sample has around 36,000 clones; roughly 91% occur a single time. The ten largest clones take up less than 8.5% of the sample. This TCR was sampled from a female donor with multiple sclerosis, enrolled in a pregnancy study. The specimen comprised CD8+ T cells from peripheral blood mononuclear cells, sampled before pregnancy. The rearrangement combines TRBV5-4 with TRBJ2-5; the D gene is perhaps TRBD2, on 6 matching bases. CDR3 sequence: CASSFRGGEETQYF. In nucleotides, the sequence is TGTGCCAGCAGCTTTAGGGGAGGAGAGGAGACCCAGTACTTC.